The rows below give T cell receptor beta chains drawn from one sample of a study of blood T cell repertoires in COVID-19. Sequencing was performed with immunoSEQ multiplex PCR; in TCRdb, only in-frame clones are kept and a portion is missing. The sample has fewer than 25,000 clones; roughly 89% are singletons. The sample consisted of peripheral blood. The origin of the receptors is a human donor in a cohort sampled during active COVID-19. Each CDR3 is given with its conserved first and last residue. D genes are given only for firm matches. Size tells how often a clone was seen (once, few, many) or the class of an expanded clone, and some rows leave it out.

v_call	d_call	j_call	clone_size	cdr3_aa	cdr3_nt
TRBV6-5	.	TRBJ1-1	.	CASSYRTNTEAFF	TGTGCCAGCAGTTACAGAACAAACACTGAAGCTTTCTTT
TRBV3-1/TRBV3-2	.	TRBJ1-1	.	CASSQDPPANAFF	TGTGCCAGCAGCCAAGATCCCCCAGCGAATGCTTTCTTT
TRBV4-2	.	TRBJ1-4	few	CASSQDGAVATNEKLFF	TGTGCCAGCAGCCAAGATGGGGCCGTGGCAACTAATGAAAAACTGTTTTTT
TRBV28	TRBD1	TRBJ2-7	.	CASSSGQGPYEQYF	TGTGCCAGCAGCTCTGGACAGGGTCCCTACGAGCAGTACTTC
TRBV18	TRBD1	TRBJ2-1	once	CASSPPGTGVTYEQFF	TGTGCCAGCTCACCCCCCGGGACAGGGGTTACCTATGAGCAGTTCTTC
TRBV7-2	.	TRBJ2-1	.	CASRPGGGRVDEQFF	TGTGCCAGCAGGCCTGGGGGCGGGAGAGTCGATGAGCAGTTCTTC
TRBV5-1	TRBD2	TRBJ2-3	few	CASSLGLATDTQYF	TGCGCCAGCAGCTTGGGACTAGCCACAGATACGCAGTATTTT
TRBV9	.	TRBJ2-2	.	CASGRRWDTGELFF	TGTGCCAGCGGTCGGAGGTGGGACACCGGGGAGCTGTTTTTT
TRBV28	TRBD1	TRBJ1-2	once	CASSRTGRYGYTF	TGTGCCAGCAGCCGGACAGGGCGCTATGGCTACACCTTC
TRBV5-5	.	TRBJ1-1	.	CASSLLVKGTEAFF	TGTGCCAGCAGCTTACTAGTTAAGGGCACTGAAGCTTTCTTT
TRBV5-4	.	TRBJ1-1	.	CASSLAGGGTEAFF	TGTGCCAGCAGCTTGGCCGGGGGGGGCACTGAAGCTTTCTTT
TRBV2	.	TRBJ2-2	.	CASSGAGRNTGELFF	TGTGCCAGCAGTGGCGCGGGGAGGAACACCGGGGAGCTGTTTTTT
TRBV24-1	.	TRBJ2-5	.	CATSVGRETQYF	TGTGCCACCAGTGTGGGGCGAGAGACCCAGTACTTC
TRBV28	.	TRBJ2-1	once	CASQSSLRGPQSSYNEQFF	TGTGCCAGCCAGAGCTCCCTAAGAGGGCCCCAGAGCTCCTACAATGAGCAGTTCTTC
TRBV19	.	TRBJ1-5	.	CASSIDPVPPPPQHF	TGTGCCAGTAGTATAGATCCAGTCCCGCCTCCGCCCCAGCATTTT
TRBV29-1	.	TRBJ2-3	.	CSVRAIDSTDTQYF	TGCAGCGTGAGGGCGATAGACAGCACAGATACGCAGTATTTT